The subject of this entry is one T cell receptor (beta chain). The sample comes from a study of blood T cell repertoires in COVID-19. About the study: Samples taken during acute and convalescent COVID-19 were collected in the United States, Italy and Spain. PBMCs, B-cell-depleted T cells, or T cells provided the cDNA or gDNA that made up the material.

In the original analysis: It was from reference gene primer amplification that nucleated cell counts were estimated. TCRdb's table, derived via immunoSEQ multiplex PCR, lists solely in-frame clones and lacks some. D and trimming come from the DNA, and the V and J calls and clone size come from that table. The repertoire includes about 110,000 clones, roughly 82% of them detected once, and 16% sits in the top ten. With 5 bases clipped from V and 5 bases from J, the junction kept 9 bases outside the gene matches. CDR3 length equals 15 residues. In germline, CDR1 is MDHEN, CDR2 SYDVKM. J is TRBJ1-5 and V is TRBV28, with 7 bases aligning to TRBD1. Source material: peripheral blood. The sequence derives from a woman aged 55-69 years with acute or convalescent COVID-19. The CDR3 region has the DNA TGTGCCAGCAGTCTCGCCAGGGGGAACGATCAGCCCCAGCATTTT. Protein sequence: CASSLARGNDQPQHF.